A few counts support the clone carrying this T cell receptor beta chain. Its antigen is unidentified. The read falls 3 residues short of the CDR3 end, and the missing part is taken from the germline J gene. The data originate from a study of T cell clonality in common variable immunodeficiency. Study-wide findings and caveats: Compared with controls, CVID subjects had fewer shared TCRbeta clones. In common variable immunodeficiency, TCR beta chains reportedly carried fewer deletions and N-nucleotide insertions.

Control and CVID samples contributed equal amounts of genomic DNA. TCRdb keeps only in-frame clones here, not all; method: immunoSEQ multiplex PCR. The data show some 15,000 clones, none appearing only once, with roughly 9.5% held by the ten largest. The CDR3 is made up of 13 amino acids. From germline, CDR1 is MNHNS and CDR2 SASEGT. Of CVID subjects, under 17 were female and about 28 male, mean age around 36. Sequencing used peripheral blood mononuclear cells. This chain joins TRBV6-1 and TRBJ1-2, with 9 bases lining up with TRBD1. The TCR sequence derives from a human donor with common variable immunodeficiency. The CDR3 is CASSAGQGVDYTF. The sequenced CDR3 bases are TGTGCCAGCAGTGCGGGACAGGGTGTGGAC.